This TCR beta chain was profiled in a study of CD4 and CD8 cells across lung adenocarcinoma regions. Donors had localized lung adenocarcinoma, a non-small cell lung cancer. Trimming pared 4 bases from V and 7 bases from J, leaving 13 bases between. In germline, CDR1 is WNHNN, CDR2 SYGVQD (reference sequence). This CDR3 spans 14 amino acids. TCRdb itself ran the PCR reads through MiXCR, one entry per CDR3 protein. This table holds approximately 13,000 distinct CDR3 sequences, approximately 57% found once. The clonotype was recovered from a female donor with lung adenocarcinoma. The CD4 and CD8 labels of this study may be unreliable. Material: CD8+ T cells from the center of a lung tumor. The rearrangement links TRBV10-1 to TRBJ2-2; D not resolved. The CDR3 region is CASSADSAVGELFF. As DNA, the CDR3 is TGCGCCAGCAGTGCAGACTCGGCCGTCGGGGAGCTGTTTTTT.